Presented here are 4 T cell receptor beta chains from one specimen sequenced in a study of cytomegalovirus exposure and HLA in healthy donors. Primers included in the PCR were 60 Vbeta and 13 Jbeta primers. The method was immunoSEQ multiplex PCR; TCRdb's version includes in-frame clones alone and lacks a portion of them. The sample yields 100,000 to 150,000 clones, more than 75% seen once. Sequenced sample: PBMCs. Source of these receptors: a female donor in good health and CMV-seronegative.

This chain links TRBV5-4 with TRBJ1-4; 7 bases fit TRBD1. J gave up 7 bases and V 3 bases, and 6 bases lay outside the gene matches. The CDR3 has 14 amino acids. CDR1 SGHNT and CDR2 YYREEE come from the germline V gene (reference sequence). CDR3 protein: CASSSDRESEKLFF. The CDR3 DNA follows: TGTGCCAGCAGCTCCGACAGGGAGAGTGAAAAACTGTTTTTT. The full variable domain, with the rest looked up from reference TRBV5-4 and TRBJ1-4, is ETGVTQSPTHLIKTRGQQVTLRCSSQSGHNTVSWYQQALGQGPQFIFQYYREEENGRGNFPPRFSGLQFPNYSSELNVNALELDDSALYLCASSSDRESEKLFFGSGTQLSVL.

The CDR3 reads CAWSRLQNTEAFF. CDR3 in DNA: TGTGCCTGGAGCAGGCTCCAGAACACTGAAGCTTTCTTT. The V gene is TRBV30, the J gene TRBJ1-1; no reliable D call. The CDR3 is made up of 13 amino acids. Germline V gene lookup returns CDR1 GTSNPN and CDR2 SVGIG (reference sequence). Trimming stripped 3 bases from V and 1 base from J, with 9 bases between. Full variable domain (missing parts from reference TRBV30 and TRBJ1-1): SQTIHQWPATLVQPVGSPLSLECTVEGTSNPNLYWYRQAAGRGLQLLFYSVGIGQISSEVPQNLSASRPQDRQFILSSKKLLLSDSGFYLCAWSRLQNTEAFFGQGTRLTVV.

The V gene is TRBV4-1, the J gene TRBJ2-7, with 8 bases identical to TRBD1. Trimming at V came to 2 bases and at J to 2 bases, leaving 2 bases not matched to a gene. Per germline, CDR1 MGHRA and CDR2 YSYEKL. The CDR3 contains 14 residues. In nucleotides, the CDR3 is TGCGCCAGCAGCCAACCGACAGGGGCCTACGAGCAGTACTTC. The encoded protein is CASSQPTGAYEQYF.

The chain combines TRBV19 with TRBJ2-2; TRBD1 aligns across 8 bases. J gave up 7 bases and V 5 bases, and 12 bases lay outside the gene matches. CDR1 and CDR2 (germline): LNHDA, SQIVND (reference sequence). The CDR3 runs 16 residues. CDR3 protein: CASSRLGQGAFGELFF. DNA of the CDR3: TGTGCCAGTAGTCGCTTAGGGCAGGGGGCTTTCGGGGAGCTGTTTTTT. The variable domain in full, completed from reference TRBV19 and TRBJ2-2, reads DGGITQSPKYLFRKEGQNVTLSCEQNLNHDAMYWYRQDPGQGLRLIYYSQIVNDFQKGDIAEGYSVSREKKESFPLTVTSAQKNPTAFYLCASSRLGQGAFGELFFGEGSRLTVL.